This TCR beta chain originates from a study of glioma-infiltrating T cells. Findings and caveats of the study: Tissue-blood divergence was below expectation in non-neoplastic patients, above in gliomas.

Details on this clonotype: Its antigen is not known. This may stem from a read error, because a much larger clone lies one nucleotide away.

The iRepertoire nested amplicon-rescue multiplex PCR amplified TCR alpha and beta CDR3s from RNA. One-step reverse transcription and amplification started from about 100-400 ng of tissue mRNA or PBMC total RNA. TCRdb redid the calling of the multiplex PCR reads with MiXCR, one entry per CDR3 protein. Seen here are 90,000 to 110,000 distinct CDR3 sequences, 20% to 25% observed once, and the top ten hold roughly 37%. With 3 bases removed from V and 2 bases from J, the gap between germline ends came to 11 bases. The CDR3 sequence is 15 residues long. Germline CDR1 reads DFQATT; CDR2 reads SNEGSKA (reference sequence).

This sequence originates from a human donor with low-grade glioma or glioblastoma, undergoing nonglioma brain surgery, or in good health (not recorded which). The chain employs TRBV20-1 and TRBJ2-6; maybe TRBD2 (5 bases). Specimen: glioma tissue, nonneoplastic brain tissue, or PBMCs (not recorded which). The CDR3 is CSASDGSPGANVLTF. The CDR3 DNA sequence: TGCAGTGCTAGCGATGGGAGCCCTGGGGCCAACGTCCTGACTTTC.